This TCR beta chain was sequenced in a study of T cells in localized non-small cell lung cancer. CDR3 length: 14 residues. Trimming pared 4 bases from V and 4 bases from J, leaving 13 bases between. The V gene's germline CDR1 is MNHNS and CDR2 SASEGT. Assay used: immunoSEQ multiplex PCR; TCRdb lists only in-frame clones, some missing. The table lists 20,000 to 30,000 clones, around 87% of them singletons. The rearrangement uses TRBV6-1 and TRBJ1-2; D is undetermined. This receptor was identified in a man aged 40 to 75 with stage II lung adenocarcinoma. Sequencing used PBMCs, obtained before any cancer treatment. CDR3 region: CASSGGLAFYGYTF. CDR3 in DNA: TGTGCCAGCAGTGGGGGTCTGGCGTTCTATGGCTACACCTTC.